The entry below describes one T cell receptor beta chain. The antigen is undetermined. The data belong to a study of cytomegalovirus exposure and HLA in healthy donors. General study points: The classifier, whose performance was assessed in both the original and validation cohorts, reportedly diagnosed cytomegalovirus status with high specificity and sensitivity. Rare sequences made up most TCRs, while some public TCRs were found in many donors. In vitro experiments confirmed that three CMV-associated chains were specific for CMV antigens.

The CDR3 contains 13 residues. The germline V and J ends were trimmed by 4 bases and 1 base, with 7 bases remaining between them. The V gene's germline CDR1 is LNHDA and CDR2 SQIVND (reference sequence). Sequencing used immunoSEQ multiplex PCR; TCRdb keeps in-frame clones, though not all of them. This sample has roughly 120,000 clones, with around 94% found just once. J is TRBJ1-1 and V is TRBV19, with D unresolved. The receptor was isolated from a woman aged 18-29 years in good health and CMV-seronegative. The sequenced material came from PBMCs. The chain's CDR3 is CASSNYANTEAFF. The DNA of the CDR3 is TGTGCCAGTAGTAACTACGCGAACACTGAAGCTTTCTTT. Based on the CDR3 plus reference TRBV19 and TRBJ1-1, the full variable domain is DGGITQSPKYLFRKEGQNVTLSCEQNLNHDAMYWYRQDPGQGLRLIYYSQIVNDFQKGDIAEGYSVSREKKESFPLTVTSAQKNPTAFYLCASSNYANTEAFFGQGTRLTVV.